The entry that follows covers one T cell receptor beta chain sequence. There is no known antigen for this receptor. No quality values exist for individual bases; no much larger clone is one base distant. These data belong to a study of cytomegalovirus exposure and HLA in healthy donors (dated by TCRdb to 2017 to 2019). Some background on the complete study: In an earlier analysis of 587 of the donors, 276 Gb of sequence data and 120 million or so unique TCR beta sequences from 180 million or so T cells were reported. To study patterns of TCR occurrence, a later analysis re-analyzed previously published TCR beta repertoires from around 660 donors and added high-resolution HLA genotyping. On average, 235,054 unique TCR beta nucleotide sequences were sequenced per donor among 300 to 500 genotyped donors of the cohort, with about 17% of those sequences being non-productive. A later genetic analysis took genome-wide SNP genotypes for about 60% of the roughly 670 donors and used that subset as a discovery cohort. The later analysis used no new phenotypic data to find candidate immune exposures, relying instead on TCR beta sequences and their occurrence across donors. Roughly five DR-DQ haplotypes were handled as single units for association and clustering, since linkage in the cohort was strong. HLA typing covered class I and class II loci at four-digit resolution. High-throughput TCR immunosequencing, statistical association of individual TCRs with disease status, and machine learning were combined to predict cytomegalovirus infection status. An early release covering 550 to 650 HLA-typed donors comprised approximately 300 gigabases of sequencing data and 85 million or so unique TCR sequences. Along with the roughly 710-subject first cohort, a separate validation cohort of around 120 different subjects was used. The genetic ancestry cluster associated with self-reported Caucasian donors included roughly 84% of the approximately 430 genotyped donors. Using immunosequencing, the study profiled T cell repertoires from 666 subjects and related those repertoires to cytomegalovirus serostatus. Donor age, sex, ethnicity and CMV serostatus were compiled alongside the repertoire data. The study aimed to test whether cataloging public T cell receptors could reveal signatures of past pathogen exposure. Typing coverage differed by locus: A, B, C, DRB1 and DQB1 were typed in roughly 620-630 donors, DQA1 in 500 to 550, DPA1 in 606, and DPB1 in 450 to 490. An earlier analysis of roughly 600 of the donors used high-throughput TCR beta sequencing to judge whether each TCR beta V gene segment behaved as functional or pseudogenic. Every discovery cohort repertoire had been produced on one sequencing platform.

The library relied on the immunoSEQ multiplex PCR assay. The multiplex PCR relied on a mix of 60 forward primers for TCR Vbeta segments and 13 reverse primers for TCR Jbeta segments. Amplification of the CDR3 region of rearranged TCR beta genes was performed with a multiplex PCR assay on genomic DNA. Amplified TCR beta libraries were sequenced as 87-base-pair reads on the Illumina HiSeq System. The original methods were these. A later analysis tallied roughly 80 million unique TCR beta chains across the 666 repertoires, and about 10 million of those chains were shared by two or more donors. A nearest-neighbor algorithm error-corrected the raw reads and collapsed the reads into unique sequences, merging closely related sequences to remove PCR and sequencing errors. To assign V, D and J gene segments, CDR3 sequences were aligned to IMGT reference sequences. Each retained sequence needed at least a six-nucleotide match to both a V gene segment and a J gene segment. A rearrangement counted as productive if the CDR3 had no stop codons and remained in frame with V and J, and every other rearrangement counted as non-productive. CDR3 was defined according to IMGT convention as the region running from the second conserved V-encoded cysteine to the conserved J-encoded phenylalanine. In an earlier analysis of more than 550 of the donors, sequences lacking an unambiguous match to a single V gene segment were excluded. An earlier analysis of fewer than 750 of the donors classified V segments as functional when productive rearrangements were above 56.7% and as segregating when the standard deviation between donors was above 5%. To diagnose cytomegalovirus status from the catalog of TCR beta chain sequences, a statistical classification framework was built. A later analysis assigned V and J genes by comparing TCR nucleotide sequences with IMGT/GENE-DB human TR gene sequences. A later analysis assigned CDR3 sequences and most-parsimonious VDJ recombination scenarios with the TCRdist pipeline. A later analysis defined each TCR beta chain by its CDR3 amino acid sequence plus V-gene family, and excluded reads lacking a unique V-gene family. As a way to deal with suspected cross-contamination and a sequencing artifact, a later analysis dropped roughly 620 nucleotide sequences that were highly shared and had low generation probability. For each public chain, a later analysis derived a clonal expansion index from normalized ranks of inferred template counts within each repertoire. In a later analysis, generation probabilities were computed with a VDJ recombination model fitted to out-of-frame rearrangements, and the resulting probabilities were checked against IGoR. In a later analysis, hypergeometric tests were used to score TCR-TCR, TCR-HLA and TCR-CMV co-occurrence, with a repertoire-size bias correction applied to TCR pairs. False discovery rates were estimated in a later analysis by permuting HLA or CMV assignments 20 times. A later analysis grouped co-occurring TCRs with DBSCAN, adding TCRdist sequence similarity when clustering within HLA-allele-positive subsets. Repertoires with fewer than 30,000 or more than 120,000 public chains, plus five repertoires with anomalous nucleotide sharing, were excluded from co-occurrence clustering. In TCRdb, the immuneACCESS table is reduced to in-frame sequences with V and J assigned. These tables do not hold every clone; where another copy was compared, an unresolved V gene accounts for under half, and the others remain unexplained. V and J calls and clone size are copied from that table; D and trimming were computed from the DNA. Within this sample are 150,000 to 200,000 clones, with 60% to 85% of them counted one time only. The top ten clonotypes cover 3.1% of the sample.

V lost 0 bases and J lost 4 bases; the stretch between them is 16 bases long. CDR1 and CDR2 (MNHEY, SMNVEV) derive from the germline V gene (reference sequence). Its CDR3 holds 17 amino acids, cysteine through phenylalanine. The DNA shown is the 51-base CDR3, in frame from base 1. In total, 666 healthy bone marrow donors made up the cohort. At the time of sampling, all cohort members were nominally healthy, though unrecorded immune exposures were likely present. The donor tested CMV seropositive, placing the donor among the 250 to 350 seropositive members of the cohort. Every donor gave a peripheral blood sample, and the peripheral blood mononuclear cells from that sample were used for TCR beta sequencing. Genomic DNA extraction from the blood cell samples was performed with the Qiagen DNeasy Blood Extraction Kit. Results and caveats for the whole study, not just this receptor: According to a later genetic analysis, donors in an Asian-associated ancestry cluster had fewer N-insertions in productive TCRs than the roughly 700-donor mean. An association between a missense DCLRE1C variant and V-gene and J-gene trimming of TCR beta chains was found in a later genetic analysis and replicated in an independent cohort. CMV serostatus was the only immune exposure information available for the cohort. A few of the identified cytomegalovirus-associated TCR beta chains were confirmed in vitro to be specific for cytomegalovirus antigens. In an earlier analysis of fewer than 750 of the donors, most TCR beta V segments were observed in productive rearrangements about 87% or about 30% of the time, broadly matching IMGT annotations. Linkage disequilibrium might explain the correlated functional status among segregating V segments, but an unknown experimental factor could not be excluded. In a later analysis, TCR association rates were found to vary across HLA loci, with the most associated TCRs seen for DRB1 alleles and the fewest for HLA-C alleles. It was suggested by the authors that the approach could potentially be generalized to other disease states and immunological phenotypes. Because some donors lacked HLA typing at each locus, the association tests relied only on the typed subset. Because counts were too low, about 15 rarely observed V segments, including chromosome 9 orphons, were left out of the earlier analysis of 500 to 750 of the donors. The 87-base-pair reads could not distinguish some IMGT-functional V segments, including TRBV6-2 and TRBV6-3, so those segments were excluded. The cohort was sequenced for TCR beta chains only, and without alpha or paired-chain data the features that could be detected were limited. A cluster of highly shared sequence variants was judged likely to represent a technical artifact of the sequencing pipeline. Across donors, most TCR sequences were observed very rarely, whereas some public TCRs were present in many individuals. In a later analysis, HLA-associated TCR beta chains showed more clonal expansion and lower generation probabilities than non-associated chains that were equally common. When HLA alleles, especially DR and DQ, strongly co-occurred, TCR associations were difficult to assign to individual alleles. A later analysis associated about 17,000 TCR beta sequences with specific HLA alleles at a false discovery rate of 0.05. According to a later analysis, most CMV-associated TCR beta chains appeared to be HLA-restricted, and the HLA associations seemed to be driven largely by CMV exposure. In both the original and validation cohorts, the classifier was reported to diagnose cytomegalovirus status with high specificity and sensitivity. A total of 150 to 200 TCR beta chains were listed by the study as associated with cytomegalovirus. A further reported finding was that TCR beta sequences accurately predicted the HLA-A and HLA-B alleles for most subjects in the first cohort. According to a later analysis, parvovirus B19, influenza, CMV and Epstein-Barr virus appeared linked to several top co-occurrence clusters. Roughly uniform sequencing depth across donors was assumed in presence/absence analyses, although this assumption may not hold.

The receptor chain draws on TRBV27 and TRBJ2-1; the D gene is perhaps TRBD2, on 6 matching bases. The TCR originated in a woman aged 45-60 years in good health and CMV-seropositive. The sequenced sample was PBMCs. The CDR3 loop reads CASSLSASAIYYNEQFF. The nucleotides read TGTGCCAGCAGTTTATCAGCTAGCGCCATATATTACAATGAGCAGTTCTTC.